These T cell receptor beta chains were read from a single sample in a study of cytomegalovirus exposure and HLA in healthy donors. Clones were sequenced by immunoSEQ multiplex PCR, and TCRdb holds only the in-frame ones, with some missing. The data contain roughly 140,000 clones, more than 65% of them seen just once; the ten biggest clones take up 5.5% to 6%. Material: PBMCs. Every receptor here comes from a man aged 30 to 45 in good health and CMV-seropositive. The CDR3 runs from the conserved cysteine through the conserved F or W. A D gene is named only where the DNA matches it firmly. Only part of the rows carry a size: once, few, many, or a class if the clone is expanded.

>.|TRBJ2-5|TRBV7-9|TRBD1
TGTGCCAGCAGCTCTGGACAGGGAAAGGAGACCCAGTACTTC
CASSSGQGKETQYF
>few|TRBJ1-6|TRBV15|.
TGTGCCACCGGAACAGGGCGGCTGTCACCCCTCCACTTT
CATGTGRLSPLHF
>.|TRBJ2-3|TRBV6-1|TRBD1
TGTGCCAGCTCCGGGACAGGGGAAGTGGGTACGCAGTATTTT
CASSGTGEVGTQYF
>once|TRBJ1-5|TRBV7-9|.
TGTGCCAGCAGCTTAGGCGGGGCTGGCGGCAATCAGCCCCAGCATTTT
CASSLGGAGGNQPQHF
>.|TRBJ2-3|TRBV12-5|.
TGTGCTAGTGGTTTGGGGCCGGGGGATACGCAGTATTTT
CASGLGPGDTQYF
>.|TRBJ2-7|TRBV27|TRBD2
TGTGCCAGCAGTTACTCGACTAGCGGGGGACCTTGGGAGCAGTACTTC
CASSYSTSGGPWEQYF
>once|TRBJ1-2|TRBV4-2|TRBD1
TGTGCCAGCAGCCAGGGACAGGGACCCAACTATGGCTACACCTTC
CASSQGQGPNYGYTF
>.|TRBJ2-1|TRBV18|.
TGTGCCAGCTCACCCGCGGGTGGAGGGAGATACAATGAGCAGTTCTTC
CASSPAGGGRYNEQFF
>few|TRBJ1-4|TRBV4-1|.
TGCGCCAGCAGTCTCCTTCCAACTAATGAAAAACTGTTTTTT
CASSLLPTNEKLFF
>.|TRBJ1-2|TRBV29-1|TRBD1
TGCAGCGTGGCCGGGACAGGATCCCTGAGCTATGGCTACACCTTC
CSVAGTGSLSYGYTF
>.|TRBJ2-7|TRBV5-1|.
TGCGCCAGCAGCTTGATCGGGATCTGGGGCTCCTACGAGCAGTACTTC
CASSLIGIWGSYEQYF
>.|TRBJ2-6|TRBV5-4|.
TGTGCCAGCAGGATGGAGATCTCTGGGGCCAACGTCCTGACTTTC
CASRMEISGANVLTF
>few|TRBJ2-7|TRBV5-1|TRBD2
TGCGCCAGCAGCTCGGGGAGGCTAGCGGGACTACCCTACGAGCAGTACTTC
CASSSGRLAGLPYEQYF
>few|TRBJ1-5|TRBV6-4|.
TGTGCCAGCAGCAAAGGGGTGGACAGCAATCAGCCCCAGCATTTT
CASSKGVDSNQPQHF
>.|TRBJ2-3|TRBV7-9|.
TGTGCCAGCGGTGAGGACAACACAGATACGCAGTATTTT
CASGEDNTDTQYF
>.|TRBJ2-7|TRBV9|.
TGTGCCAGCAGCGCAGGGGCCTTCTCCTACGAGCAGTACTTC
CASSAGAFSYEQYF
>.|TRBJ2-5|TRBV9|.
TGTGCCAGCAGCGTATCGGGTGGGGCCCAAGAGACCCAGTACTTC
CASSVSGGAQETQYF
>.|TRBJ2-7|TRBV10-3|.
TGTGCCATCAGTGAGGGAGGGACTTTCCATCGGTACTTC
CAISEGGTFHRYF
>.|TRBJ1-1|TRBV28|.
TGTGCCATCCGGGGGGCAGGGAACACTGAAGCTTTCTTT
CAIRGAGNTEAFF
>.|TRBJ2-3|TRBV5-6|TRBD2
TGTGCCAGCAGCTTTGCGGGAGGGCCATCAGATACGCAGTATTTT
CASSFAGGPSDTQYF
>.|TRBJ2-6|TRBV28|.
TGTGCCAGCAGTCCCATTAGGGGATCTGGGGCCAACGTCCTGACTTTC
CASSPIRGSGANVLTF
>.|TRBJ1-5|TRBV7-9|TRBD1
TGTGCCAGCAGCTTAGGGACAGGGGCCCAGCCCCAGCATTTT
CASSLGTGAQPQHF
>.|TRBJ1-2|TRBV11-2|.
TGTGCCAGCAGCTTAGAAACAGGGATTAACTATGGCTACACCTTC
CASSLETGINYGYTF
>.|TRBJ2-7|TRBV28|.
TGTGCCAGCAGTTTTGGAGGGACTGACAACGAGCAGTACTTC
CASSFGGTDNEQYF
>once|TRBJ1-2|TRBV7-9|.
TGTGCCAGCAGCTTTAGACAAGACTATGGCTACACCTTC
CASSFRQDYGYTF
>.|TRBJ1-1|TRBV4-1|TRBD1
TGCGCCAGCAGCCAGGGGGACAGAACGATGAACACTGAAGCTTTCTTT
CASSQGDRTMNTEAFF
>few|TRBJ2-7|TRBV5-8|.
TGTGCCAGCAGACCCTACCGGGACACCCGCTACGAGCAGTACTTC
CASRPYRDTRYEQYF
>.|TRBJ1-5|TRBV19|.
TGTGCCAGTGGGGAGGGGGGGCCCCAGCATTTT
CASGEGGPQHF
>.|TRBJ1-1|TRBV7-2|.
TGTGCCAGCAGCCCAAGAGGCACTGAAGCTTTCTTT
CASSPRGTEAFF
>.|TRBJ2-2|TRBV11-3|.
TGTGCCAGCAGCGACCAATCGCCAACCAACTACGGCGGGGAGCTGTTTTTT
CASSDQSPTNYGGELFF
>.|TRBJ1-1|TRBV2|.
TGTGCCAGCAGGGGCCGGGACAACCATGAAGCTTTCTTT
CASRGRDNHEAFF
>.|TRBJ1-2|TRBV28|.
TGTGCCAGCACCGAGACTATGGGGTTCGTAGGTCGCTACACCTTC
CASTETMGFVGRYTF
>.|TRBJ1-1|TRBV2|.
TGTGCCAGCAGCAGGGTTGGCACTGAAGCTTTCTTT
CASSRVGTEAFF
>.|TRBJ1-2|TRBV4-1|TRBD1
TGCGCCAGCAGCCAAGACAGGGGGCCAGGTGGCTACACCTTC
CASSQDRGPGGYTF
>once|TRBJ2-5|TRBV7-2|.
TGTGCCAGCAGCCCTACTATGCAAGAGACCCAGTACTTC
CASSPTMQETQYF
>.|TRBJ2-1|TRBV19|TRBD2
TGTGCCAGTAGTATAGCGGGAGGGTACTACAATGAGCAGTTCTTC
CASSIAGGYYNEQFF
>.|TRBJ1-2|TRBV6-5|TRBD1
TGTGCCAGCAGTTACGCTACCGGGACAGGGGTCGGCTACACCTTC
CASSYATGTGVGYTF
>.|TRBJ1-2|TRBV28|TRBD1
TGTGCCACCTTAGGGGGACAGGGGCTACATGGCTACACCTTC
CATLGGQGLHGYTF
>.|TRBJ1-6|TRBV6-5|.
TGTGCCAGCAGTTACTTAGTCAATTCACCCCTCCACTTT
CASSYLVNSPLHF
>few|TRBJ2-6|TRBV2|TRBD1
TGTGCCAGCAGTAGGGAGGGACAGGGGGCCGCTGGGGCCAACGTCCTGACTTTC
CASSREGQGAAGANVLTF